These 10 T cell receptor beta chains were sequenced from one sample in a study of CD8+ T cells in alopecia areata. The sequencing template was cDNA reverse transcribed from extracted RNA. This table comes from immunoSEQ multiplex PCR, and its TCRdb copy is limited to in-frame clones, with some not included. The sample lists fewer than 150,000 clones; 80% to 90% were seen once. Treatment here: oral pan-JAK inhibitor, 5-10 mg twice daily. Sequences were derived from CD8+ T cells sorted from blood, sampled at week 4, from a patient treated with tofacitinib. These receptors originate from a human donor with alopecia areata.

The chain employs TRBV27 and TRBJ1-2; D remains ambiguous. V dropped 2 bases and J dropped 0 bases, with 7 bases sitting between them. CDR1 and CDR2 (germline): MNHEY, SMNVEV (reference sequence). The CDR3 sequence is 14 residues long. The CDR3 DNA reads TGTGCCAGCAGTTTACGGGGTACTAACTATGGCTACACCTTC. It translates to CASSLRGTNYGYTF.

The chain recombines TRBV20-1 with TRBJ2-1, with a tentative D call TRBD1 (6 bases). Germline CDR1 and CDR2: DFQATT and SNEGSKA (reference sequence). Trimming left V 6 bases short and J 14 bases short, with 17 bases between. The CDR3 runs 11 residues. The CDR3 loop is CSAPLGDNEFF. The CDR3 DNA reads TGCAGTGCCCCCCTCGGGGACAATGAGTTCTTC.

The DNA for the CDR3 is TGCAGCGTGGTGACATCGAAGGGAGGCGGCGAGCAGTACTTC. Amino acids: CSVVTSKGGGEQYF. This chain links TRBV29-1 with TRBJ2-7; D may be TRBD2 (6 bases). V was trimmed by 6 bases and J by 6 bases, leaving 21 bases between them. The CDR3 covers 14 residues. Germline V lookup: CDR1 SQVTM, CDR2 ANQGSEA.

This clone occurred once. V usage is TRBV30 and J usage is TRBJ2-4; no reliable D call. Germline loops: CDR1 GTSNPN, CDR2 SVGIG (reference sequence). V lost 0 bases and J 9 bases, leaving 12 bases between the germline ends. This CDR3 contains 13 residues. The CDR3 here is CAWSVPRSGIQYF. CDR3 DNA: TGTGCCTGGAGTGTACCCCGATCGGGCATTCAGTACTTC. The full variable domain, completed using reference TRBV30 and TRBJ2-4, is SQTIHQWPATLVQPVGSPLSLECTVEGTSNPNLYWYRQAAGRGLQLLFYSVGIGQISSEVPQNLSASRPQDRQFILSSKKLLLSDSGFYLCAWSVPRSGIQYFGAGTRLSVL.

This clone was observed a single time. The chain has TRBV30 and TRBJ1-5, with D tentatively TRBD1 (5 bases). Germline values: CDR1 GTSNPN, CDR2 SVGIG (reference sequence). V lost 3 bases and J 2 bases, leaving 11 bases between the germline ends. This CDR3 has 14 residues. The CDR3: CAWSGGSGNQPQHF. Written as DNA, the CDR3 is TGTGCCTGGAGCGGGGGGTCTGGCAATCAGCCCCAGCATTTT.

The V and J genes are TRBV13 and TRBJ1-1; TRBD1 matches at 9 bases. V shed 5 bases, J shed 6 bases, and the junction held 10 bases outside the gene matches. The CDR3 totals 15 residues. CDR1 and CDR2 (germline): PRHDT, FYEKMQ (reference sequence). CDR3 nucleotides: TGTGCCAGCAGCACAAGCGGGACAGGGACCCCTGAAGCTTTCTTT. Its translation: CASSTSGTGTPEAFF.

V is TRBV6-5 and J is TRBJ2-2; D is possibly TRBD1 (6 bases). CDR1 MNHEY and CDR2 SVGAGI come from the germline V gene. The length of the CDR3 is 13 residues. V shed 6 bases and J shed 8 bases, with 13 bases lying between them. The DNA of the CDR3 is TGTGCCAGCAGCCCTACAGGGTCGGGGGAGCTGTTTTTT. Translation gives CASSPTGSGELFF.

The rearrangement links TRBV7-9 to TRBJ2-1; 8 bases match TRBD2. The length of the CDR3 is 16 residues. CDR1 and CDR2 from the germline V gene are SEHNR and FQNEAQ (reference sequence). The V segment lost 5 bases and the J segment 4 bases; nucleotides outside the gene matches: 10. The CDR3 DNA follows: TGTGCCAGCAGCACCTCGTCGGTAGCGGGATACAATGAGCAGTTCTTC. Amino acids: CASSTSSVAGYNEQFF.

This clone is deemed medium-sized (0.01 to 0.1%). The chain joins TRBV4-1 to TRBJ2-1; 16 bases map to TRBD2. In germline, CDR1 is MGHRA, CDR2 YSYEKL. J gave up 10 bases and V 0 bases, and 9 bases lay outside the gene matches. CDR3 length equals 18 residues. The CDR3 bases are TGCGCCAGCAGCCAAGATCCGGGACTAGCGGGGGGGCGAGGAGAGCAGTTCTTC. Protein product: CASSQDPGLAGGRGEQFF.

J is TRBJ2-2 and V is TRBV29-1, with TRBD2 as a possible D gene (5 bases). The CDR3 runs 13 residues. V was cut by 0 bases and J by 8 bases, with 10 bases left in between. Per the germline V gene, CDR1 is SQVTM and CDR2 is ANQGSEA. The CDR3 DNA sequence: TGCAGCGTTGAAGAGGGAGATGTTGGGGAGCTGTTTTTT. Translating gives CSVEEGDVGELFF.